A single TCR beta chain is shown here with its context. Its antigen remains unknown. Cyclophosphamide on days +3 and +4 followed busulfan-fludarabine conditioning and a marrow graft. The CDR3 consists of 13 residues. Germline V gene sequence: CDR1 MDHEN, CDR2 SYDVKM. V lost 3 bases and J 7 bases, leaving 12 bases between the germline ends. These data come from a study of T cells after posttransplantation cyclophosphamide. Study findings and constraints: Donor CD8+ memory clones often dominated recipient blood repertoires at later times. Recipient CMV seropositivity and CMV reactivation strongly tracked TRB clonality. TRB overlap between skin or GI tissue T cells and blood was limited.

Method: immunoSEQ multiplex PCR; TCRdb's copy keeps in-frame clones and lacks some. The sample lists around 10,000 clones, just under 85% occurring once. This chain uses TRBV28 with TRBJ1-2, with D possibly TRBD1 on 6 matching bases. The starting material was PBMCs, obtained 1755 days after allogeneic stem cell transplant with posttransplant cyclophosphamide. The receptor comes from a female patient aged 50-60 years who received an allogeneic stem cell transplant from a related donor, was CMV-positive, and had no GVHD. T cells may partly derive from the graft donor. CDR3 DNA sequence: TGTGCCAGCAGTTTCCAGGGGCTCTCTGGCTACACCTTC. Translated: CASSFQGLSGYTF.